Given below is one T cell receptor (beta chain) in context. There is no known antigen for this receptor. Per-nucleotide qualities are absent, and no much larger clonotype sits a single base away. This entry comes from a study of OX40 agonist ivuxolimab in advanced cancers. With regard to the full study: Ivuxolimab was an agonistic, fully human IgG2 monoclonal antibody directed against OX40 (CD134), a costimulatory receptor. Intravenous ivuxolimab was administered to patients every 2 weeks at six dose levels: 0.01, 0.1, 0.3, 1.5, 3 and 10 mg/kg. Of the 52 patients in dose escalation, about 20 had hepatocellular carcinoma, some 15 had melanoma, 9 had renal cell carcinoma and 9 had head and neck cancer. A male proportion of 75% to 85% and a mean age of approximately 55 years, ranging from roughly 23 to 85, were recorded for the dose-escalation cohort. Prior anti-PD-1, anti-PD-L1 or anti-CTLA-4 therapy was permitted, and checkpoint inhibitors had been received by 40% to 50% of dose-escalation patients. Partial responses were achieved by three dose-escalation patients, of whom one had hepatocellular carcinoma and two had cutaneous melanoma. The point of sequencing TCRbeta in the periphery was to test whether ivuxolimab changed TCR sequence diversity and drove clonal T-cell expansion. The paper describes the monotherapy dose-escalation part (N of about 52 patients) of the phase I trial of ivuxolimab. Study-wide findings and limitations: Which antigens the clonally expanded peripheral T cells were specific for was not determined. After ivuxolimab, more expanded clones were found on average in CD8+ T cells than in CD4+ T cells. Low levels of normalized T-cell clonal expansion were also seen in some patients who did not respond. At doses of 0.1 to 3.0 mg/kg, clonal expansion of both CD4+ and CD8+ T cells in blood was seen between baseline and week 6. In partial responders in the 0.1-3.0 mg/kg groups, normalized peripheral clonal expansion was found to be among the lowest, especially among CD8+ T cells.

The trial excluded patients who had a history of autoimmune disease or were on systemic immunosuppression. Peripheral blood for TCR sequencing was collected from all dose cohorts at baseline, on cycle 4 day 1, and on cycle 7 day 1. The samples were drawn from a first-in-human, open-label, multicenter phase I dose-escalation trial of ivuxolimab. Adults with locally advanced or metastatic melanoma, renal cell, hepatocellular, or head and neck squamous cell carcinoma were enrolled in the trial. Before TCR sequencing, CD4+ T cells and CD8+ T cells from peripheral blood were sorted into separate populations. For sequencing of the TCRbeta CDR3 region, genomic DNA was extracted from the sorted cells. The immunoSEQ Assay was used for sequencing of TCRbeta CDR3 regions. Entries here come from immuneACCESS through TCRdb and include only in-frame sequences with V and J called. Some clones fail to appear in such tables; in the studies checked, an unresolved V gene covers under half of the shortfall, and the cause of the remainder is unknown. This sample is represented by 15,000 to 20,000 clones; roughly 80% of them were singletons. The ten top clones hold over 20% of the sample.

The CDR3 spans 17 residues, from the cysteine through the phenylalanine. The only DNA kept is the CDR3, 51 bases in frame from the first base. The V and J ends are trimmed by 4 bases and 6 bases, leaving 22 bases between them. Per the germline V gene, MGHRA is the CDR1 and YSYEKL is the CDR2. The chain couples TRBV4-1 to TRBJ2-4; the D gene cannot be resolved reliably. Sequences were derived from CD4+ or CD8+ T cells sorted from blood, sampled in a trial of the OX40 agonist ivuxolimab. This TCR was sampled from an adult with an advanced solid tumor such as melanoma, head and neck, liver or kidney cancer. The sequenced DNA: TGCGCCAGCAGCCTCTCCTGGATGGCGCCTTTAGGAAACATTCAGTACTTC. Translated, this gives CASSLSWMAPLGNIQYF.